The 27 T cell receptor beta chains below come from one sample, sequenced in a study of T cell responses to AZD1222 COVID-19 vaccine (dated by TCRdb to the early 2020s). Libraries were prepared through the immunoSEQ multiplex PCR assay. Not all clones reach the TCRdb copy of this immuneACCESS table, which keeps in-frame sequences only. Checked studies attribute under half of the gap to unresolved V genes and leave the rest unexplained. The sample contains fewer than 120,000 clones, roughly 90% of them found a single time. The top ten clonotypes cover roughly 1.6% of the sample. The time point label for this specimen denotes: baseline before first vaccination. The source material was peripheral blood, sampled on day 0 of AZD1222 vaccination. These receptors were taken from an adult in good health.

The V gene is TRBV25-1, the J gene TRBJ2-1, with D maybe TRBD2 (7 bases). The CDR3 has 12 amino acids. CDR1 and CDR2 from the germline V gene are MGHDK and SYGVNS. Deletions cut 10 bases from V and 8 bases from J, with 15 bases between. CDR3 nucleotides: TGTGCCATAAGGGGGGGGTCGGATGAGCAGTTCTTC. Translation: CAIRGGSDEQFF.

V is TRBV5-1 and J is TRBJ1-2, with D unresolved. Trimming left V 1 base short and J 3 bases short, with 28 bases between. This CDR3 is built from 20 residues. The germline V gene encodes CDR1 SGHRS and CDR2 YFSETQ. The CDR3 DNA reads TGCGCCAGCAGCTTGTCCCCTCGTTGGGCAGCCCCAGGACTCGACTATGGCTACACCTTC. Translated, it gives CASSLSPRWAAPGLDYGYTF.

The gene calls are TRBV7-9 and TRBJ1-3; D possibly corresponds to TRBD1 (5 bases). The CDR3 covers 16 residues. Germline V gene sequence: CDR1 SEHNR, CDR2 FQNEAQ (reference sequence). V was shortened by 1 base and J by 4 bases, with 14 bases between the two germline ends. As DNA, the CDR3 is TGTGCCAGCAGCTTAGATCCCAGGGACCCCGGAAACACCATATATTTT. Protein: CASSLDPRDPGNTIYF.

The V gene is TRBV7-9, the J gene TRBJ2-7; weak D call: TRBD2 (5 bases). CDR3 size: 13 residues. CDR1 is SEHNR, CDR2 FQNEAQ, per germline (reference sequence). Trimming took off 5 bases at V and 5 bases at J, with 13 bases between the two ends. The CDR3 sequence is CASSPRGSHEQYF. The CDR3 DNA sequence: TGTGCCAGCAGCCCCCGGGGTAGCCACGAGCAGTACTTC.

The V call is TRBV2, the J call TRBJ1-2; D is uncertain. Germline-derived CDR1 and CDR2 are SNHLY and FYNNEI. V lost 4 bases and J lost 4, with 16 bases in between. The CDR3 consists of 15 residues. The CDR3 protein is CASSGTPGPVYGYTF. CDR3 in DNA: TGTGCCAGCAGTGGTACCCCCGGCCCGGTCTATGGCTACACCTTC.

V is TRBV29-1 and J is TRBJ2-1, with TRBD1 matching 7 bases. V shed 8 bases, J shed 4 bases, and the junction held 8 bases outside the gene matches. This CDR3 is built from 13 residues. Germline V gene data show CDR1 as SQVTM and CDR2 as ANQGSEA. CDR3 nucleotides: TGCAGCTTAAGACAGGGAATGTACAATGAGCAGTTCTTC. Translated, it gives CSLRQGMYNEQFF.

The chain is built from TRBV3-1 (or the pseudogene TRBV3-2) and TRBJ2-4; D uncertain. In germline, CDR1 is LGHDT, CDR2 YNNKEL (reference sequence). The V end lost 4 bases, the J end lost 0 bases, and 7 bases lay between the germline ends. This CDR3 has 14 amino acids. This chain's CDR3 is CASSLLEAKNIQYF. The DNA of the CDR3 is TGTGCCAGCAGCCTTTTGGAAGCCAAAAACATTCAGTACTTC.

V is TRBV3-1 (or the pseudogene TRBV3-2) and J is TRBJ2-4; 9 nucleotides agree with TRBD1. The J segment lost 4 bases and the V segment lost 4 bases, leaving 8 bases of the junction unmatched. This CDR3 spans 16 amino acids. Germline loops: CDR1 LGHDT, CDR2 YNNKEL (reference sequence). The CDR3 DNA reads TGTGCCAGCAGCCTCCTCGCCGGGACAGGGAAAAACATTCAGTACTTC. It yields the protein CASSLLAGTGKNIQYF.

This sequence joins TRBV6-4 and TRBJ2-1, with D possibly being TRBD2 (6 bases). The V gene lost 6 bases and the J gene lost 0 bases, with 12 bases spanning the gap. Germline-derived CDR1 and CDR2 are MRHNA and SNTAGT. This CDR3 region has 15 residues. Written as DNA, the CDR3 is TGTGCCAGCAGCGCTGACGGGAGCTCCTACAATGAGCAGTTCTTC. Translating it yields CASSADGSSYNEQFF.

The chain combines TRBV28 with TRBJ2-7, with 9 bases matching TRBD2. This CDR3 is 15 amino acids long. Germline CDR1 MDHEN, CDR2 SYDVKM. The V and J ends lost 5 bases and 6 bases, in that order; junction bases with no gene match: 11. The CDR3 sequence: CASSLQGGRAPEQYF. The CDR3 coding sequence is TGTGCCAGCAGTCTTCAGGGCGGGAGGGCCCCCGAGCAGTACTTC.

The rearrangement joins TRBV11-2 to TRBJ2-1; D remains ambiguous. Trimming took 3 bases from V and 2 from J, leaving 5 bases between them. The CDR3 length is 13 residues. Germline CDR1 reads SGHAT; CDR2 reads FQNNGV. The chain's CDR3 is CASSFEPYNEQFF. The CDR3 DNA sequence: TGTGCCAGCAGCTTTGAACCCTACAATGAGCAGTTCTTC.

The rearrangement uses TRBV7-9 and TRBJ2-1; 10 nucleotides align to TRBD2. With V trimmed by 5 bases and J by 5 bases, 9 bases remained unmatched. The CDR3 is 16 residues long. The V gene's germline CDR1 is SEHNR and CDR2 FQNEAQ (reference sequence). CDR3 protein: CASSPPTSGVNNEQFF. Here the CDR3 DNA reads TGTGCCAGCAGCCCACCCACTAGCGGGGTAAACAATGAGCAGTTCTTC.

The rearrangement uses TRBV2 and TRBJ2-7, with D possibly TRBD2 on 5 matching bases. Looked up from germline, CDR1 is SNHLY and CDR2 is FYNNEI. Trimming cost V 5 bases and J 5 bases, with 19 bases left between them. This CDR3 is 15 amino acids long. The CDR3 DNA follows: TGTGCCAGCAGTTACTCTGTACTCCGGAGGCACGAGCAGTACTTC. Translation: CASSYSVLRRHEQYF. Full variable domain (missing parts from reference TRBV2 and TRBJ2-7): EPEVTQTPSHQVTQMGQEVILRCVPISNHLYFYWYRQILGQKVEFLVSFYNNEISEKSEIFDDQFSVERPDGSNFTLKIRSTKLEDSAMYFCASSYSVLRRHEQYFGPGTRLTVT.

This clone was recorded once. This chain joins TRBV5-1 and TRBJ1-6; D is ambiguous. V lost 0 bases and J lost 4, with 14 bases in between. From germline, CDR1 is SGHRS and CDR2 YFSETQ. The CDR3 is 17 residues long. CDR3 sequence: CASSLGLGGGYNSPLHF. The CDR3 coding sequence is TGCGCCAGCAGCTTGGGTTTGGGTGGAGGGTATAATTCACCCCTCCACTTT.

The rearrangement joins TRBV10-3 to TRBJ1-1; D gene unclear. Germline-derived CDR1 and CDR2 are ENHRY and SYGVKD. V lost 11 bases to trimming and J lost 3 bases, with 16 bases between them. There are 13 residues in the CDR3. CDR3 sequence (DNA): TGTGCCTCCGGACTAAACTCCTACACTGAAGCTTTCTTT. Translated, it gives CASGLNSYTEAFF.

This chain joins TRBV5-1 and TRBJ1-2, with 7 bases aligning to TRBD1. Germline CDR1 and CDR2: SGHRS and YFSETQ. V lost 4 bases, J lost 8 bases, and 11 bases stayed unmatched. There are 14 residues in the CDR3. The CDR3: CASSTFGTDGGYTF. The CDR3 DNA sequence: TGCGCCAGCAGCACTTTTGGGACAGACGGGGGCTACACCTTC.

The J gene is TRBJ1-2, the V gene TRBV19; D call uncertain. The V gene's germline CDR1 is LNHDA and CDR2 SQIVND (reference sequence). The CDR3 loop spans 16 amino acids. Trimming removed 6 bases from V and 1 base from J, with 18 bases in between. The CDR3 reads CASSQIHRVFNYGYTF. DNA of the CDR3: TGTGCCAGTAGCCAAATTCACCGGGTCTTTAACTATGGCTACACCTTC.

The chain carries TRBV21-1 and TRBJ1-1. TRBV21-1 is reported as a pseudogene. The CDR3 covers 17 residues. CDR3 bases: TGTGCCAGCAGCCCTCGCGAGGGGCCACCTTTAAACACTGAAGCTTTCTTT. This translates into CASSPREGPPLNTEAFF.

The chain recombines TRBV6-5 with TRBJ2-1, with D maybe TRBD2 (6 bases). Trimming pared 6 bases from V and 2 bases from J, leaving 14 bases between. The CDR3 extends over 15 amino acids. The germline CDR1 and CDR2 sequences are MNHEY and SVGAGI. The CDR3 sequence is CASSIDSGTYNEQFF. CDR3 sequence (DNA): TGTGCCAGCAGCATTGATAGCGGTACCTACAATGAGCAGTTCTTC.

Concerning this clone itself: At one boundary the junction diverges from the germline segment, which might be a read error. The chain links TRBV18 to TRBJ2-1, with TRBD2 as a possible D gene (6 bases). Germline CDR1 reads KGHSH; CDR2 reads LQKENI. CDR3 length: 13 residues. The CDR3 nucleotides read TGTGCCGGCTCACCGGGAGTTAACAATGAGCAGTTCTTC. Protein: CAGSPGVNNEQFF.

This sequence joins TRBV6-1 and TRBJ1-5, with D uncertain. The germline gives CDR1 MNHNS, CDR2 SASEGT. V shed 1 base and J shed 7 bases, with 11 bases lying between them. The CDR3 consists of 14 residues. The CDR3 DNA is TGTGCCAGCAGTGAAGGGACGGGAGGGCAGCCCCAGCATTTT. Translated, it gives CASSEGTGGQPQHF.

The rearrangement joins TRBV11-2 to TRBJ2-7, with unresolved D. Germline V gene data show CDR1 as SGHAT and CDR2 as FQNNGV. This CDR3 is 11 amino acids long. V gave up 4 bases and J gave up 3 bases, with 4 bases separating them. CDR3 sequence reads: CASSSYYEQYF. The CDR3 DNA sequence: TGTGCCAGCAGCTCTTACTACGAGCAGTACTTC.

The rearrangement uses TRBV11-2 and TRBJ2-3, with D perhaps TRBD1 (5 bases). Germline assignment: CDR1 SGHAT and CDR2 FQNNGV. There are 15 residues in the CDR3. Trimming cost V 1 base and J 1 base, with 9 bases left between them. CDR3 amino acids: CASSLATARTDTQYF. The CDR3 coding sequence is TGTGCCAGCAGCTTAGCGACAGCGCGCACAGATACGCAGTATTTT.

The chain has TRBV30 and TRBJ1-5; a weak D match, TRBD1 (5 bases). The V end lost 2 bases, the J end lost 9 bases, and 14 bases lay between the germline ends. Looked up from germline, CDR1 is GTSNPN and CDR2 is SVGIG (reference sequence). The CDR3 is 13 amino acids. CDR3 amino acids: CAWSQGPSSPQHF. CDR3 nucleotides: TGTGCCTGGAGTCAGGGCCCCTCATCGCCCCAGCATTTT.

The CDR3 bases are TGTGCCAGCAGCTTGGGGACTAACACCGGGGAGCTGTTTTTT. It codes for CASSLGTNTGELFF. The chain recombines TRBV5-6 with TRBJ2-2, with D maybe TRBD2 (5 bases). The CDR3 totals 14 residues. V shed 0 bases and J shed 2 bases, with 5 bases lying between them. Germline V gene sequence: CDR1 SGHDT, CDR2 YYEEEE.

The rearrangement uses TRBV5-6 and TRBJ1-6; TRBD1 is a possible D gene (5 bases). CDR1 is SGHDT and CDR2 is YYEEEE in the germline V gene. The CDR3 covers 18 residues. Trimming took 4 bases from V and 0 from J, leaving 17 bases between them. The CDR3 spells CASSPFSGGSSYNSPLHF. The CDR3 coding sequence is TGTGCCAGCAGCCCCTTTAGTGGGGGGAGCTCCTATAATTCACCCCTCCACTTT.

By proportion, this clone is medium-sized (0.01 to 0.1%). Written as DNA, the CDR3 is TGTGCCAGCAGTGAACTAGCGGGGAACTCCTACGAGCAGTACTTC. Its translation is CASSELAGNSYEQYF. V usage is TRBV6-1 and J usage is TRBJ2-7, with TRBD2 identical over 9 bases. CDR3 length: 15 residues. Per the germline V gene, CDR1 is MNHNS and CDR2 is SASEGT. The ends lost 2 bases at V and 0 bases at J; junction bases unmatched: 2.